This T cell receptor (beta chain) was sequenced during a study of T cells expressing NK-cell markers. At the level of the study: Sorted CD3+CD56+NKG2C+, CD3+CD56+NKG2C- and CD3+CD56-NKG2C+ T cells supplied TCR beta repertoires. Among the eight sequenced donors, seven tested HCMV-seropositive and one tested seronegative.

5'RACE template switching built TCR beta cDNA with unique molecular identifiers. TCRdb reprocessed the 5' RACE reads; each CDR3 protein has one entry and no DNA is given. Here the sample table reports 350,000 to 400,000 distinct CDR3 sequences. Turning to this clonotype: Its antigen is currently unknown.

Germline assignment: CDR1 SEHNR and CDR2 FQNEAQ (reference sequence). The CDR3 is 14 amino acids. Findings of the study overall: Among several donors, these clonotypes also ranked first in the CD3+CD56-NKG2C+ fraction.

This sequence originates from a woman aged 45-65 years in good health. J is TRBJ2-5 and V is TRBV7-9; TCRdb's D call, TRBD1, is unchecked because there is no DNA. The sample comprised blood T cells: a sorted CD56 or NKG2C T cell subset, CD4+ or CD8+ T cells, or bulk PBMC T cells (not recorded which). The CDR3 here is CASSSGQSGGTQYF.